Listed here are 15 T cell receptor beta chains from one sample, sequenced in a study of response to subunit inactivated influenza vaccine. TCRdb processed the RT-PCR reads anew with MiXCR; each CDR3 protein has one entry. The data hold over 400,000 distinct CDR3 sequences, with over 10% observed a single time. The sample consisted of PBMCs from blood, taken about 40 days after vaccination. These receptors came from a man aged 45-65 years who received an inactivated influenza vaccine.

The CDR3: CASKAQGKETQYF. Written as DNA, the CDR3 is TGTGCCAGCAAGGCGCAGGGGAAAGAGACCCAGTACTTC. The chain carries TRBV12-3 or TRBV12-4 and TRBJ2-5; D is perhaps TRBD1 (6 bases). This CDR3 region has 13 residues. V lost 7 bases and J lost 3, with 12 bases in between.

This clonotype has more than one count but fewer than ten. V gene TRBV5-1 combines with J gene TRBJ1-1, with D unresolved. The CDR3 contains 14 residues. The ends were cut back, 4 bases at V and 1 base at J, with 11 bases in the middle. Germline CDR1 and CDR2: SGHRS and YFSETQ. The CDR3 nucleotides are TGCGCCAGCAGCCGTTTAACAGAGAACACTGAAGCTTTCTTT. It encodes CASSRLTENTEAFF.

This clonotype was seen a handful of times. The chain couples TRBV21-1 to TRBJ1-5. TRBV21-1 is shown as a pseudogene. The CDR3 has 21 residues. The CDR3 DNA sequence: TGTGCCAGCAGCAAACTACTCCGGGACTATAGTTTTGGAAGTAGCAATCAGCCCCAGCATTTT. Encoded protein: CASSKLLRDYSFGSSNQPQHF.

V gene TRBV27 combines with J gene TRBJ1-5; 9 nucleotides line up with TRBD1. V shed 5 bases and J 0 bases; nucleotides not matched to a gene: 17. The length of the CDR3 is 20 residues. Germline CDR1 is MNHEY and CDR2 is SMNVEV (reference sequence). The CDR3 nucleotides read TGTGCCAGCAGTCCACAGGGACAGGGAGGAGTGGGGCATAGCAATCAGCCCCAGCATTTT. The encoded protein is CASSPQGQGGVGHSNQPQHF.

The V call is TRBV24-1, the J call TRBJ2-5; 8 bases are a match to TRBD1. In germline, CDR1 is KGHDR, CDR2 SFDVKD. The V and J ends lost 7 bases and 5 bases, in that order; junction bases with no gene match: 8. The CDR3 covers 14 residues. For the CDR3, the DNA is TGTGCCACCAGCCACGGACAGGGAATGGAGACCCAGTACTTC. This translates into CATSHGQGMETQYF.

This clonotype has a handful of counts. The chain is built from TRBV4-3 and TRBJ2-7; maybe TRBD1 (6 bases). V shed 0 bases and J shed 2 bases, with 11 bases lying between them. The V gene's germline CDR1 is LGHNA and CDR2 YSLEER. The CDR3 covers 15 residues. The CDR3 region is CASSQDLGTTYEQYF. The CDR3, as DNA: TGCGCCAGCAGCCAAGACCTCGGGACAACCTACGAGCAGTACTTC.

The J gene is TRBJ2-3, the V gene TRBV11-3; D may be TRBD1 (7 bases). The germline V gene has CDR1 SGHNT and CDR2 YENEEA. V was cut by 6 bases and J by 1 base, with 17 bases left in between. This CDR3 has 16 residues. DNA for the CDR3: TGTGCCAGCAGTCTCCGGACTACAGGGGGCACAGATACGCAGTATTTT. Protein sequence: CASSLRTTGGTDTQYF.

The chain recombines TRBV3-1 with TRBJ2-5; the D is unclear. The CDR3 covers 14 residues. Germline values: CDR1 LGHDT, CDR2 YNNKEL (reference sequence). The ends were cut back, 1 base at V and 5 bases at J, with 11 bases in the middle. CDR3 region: CASSQAAVLETQYF. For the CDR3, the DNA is TGTGCCAGCAGCCAAGCGGCGGTCTTGGAGACCCAGTACTTC.

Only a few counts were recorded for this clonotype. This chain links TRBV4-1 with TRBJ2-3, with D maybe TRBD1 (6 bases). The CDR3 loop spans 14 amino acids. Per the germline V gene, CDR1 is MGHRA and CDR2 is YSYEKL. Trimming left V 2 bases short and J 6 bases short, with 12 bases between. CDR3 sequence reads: CASSQLLTGDTQYF. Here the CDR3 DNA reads TGCGCCAGCAGCCAACTACTAACAGGGGATACGCAGTATTTT.

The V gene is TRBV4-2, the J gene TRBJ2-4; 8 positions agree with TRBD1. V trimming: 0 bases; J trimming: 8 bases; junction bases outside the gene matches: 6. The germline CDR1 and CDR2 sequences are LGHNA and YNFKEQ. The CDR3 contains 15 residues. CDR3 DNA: TGTGCCAGCAGCCAAGATCCCCAACAGGGGGACATTCAGTACTTC. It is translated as CASSQDPQQGDIQYF.

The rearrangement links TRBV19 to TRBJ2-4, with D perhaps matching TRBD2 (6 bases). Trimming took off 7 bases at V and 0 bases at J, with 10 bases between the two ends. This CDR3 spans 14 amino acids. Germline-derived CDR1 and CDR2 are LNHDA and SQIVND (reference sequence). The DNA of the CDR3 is TGTGCCAGTAAGGAGGGCCTAGCCAAAAACATTCAGTACTTC. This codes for CASKEGLAKNIQYF. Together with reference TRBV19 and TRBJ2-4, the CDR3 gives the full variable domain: DGGITQSPKYLFRKEGQNVTLSCEQNLNHDAMYWYRQDPGQGLRLIYYSQIVNDFQKGDIAEGYSVSREKKESFPLTVTSAQKNPTAFYLCASKEGLAKNIQYFGAGTRLSVL.

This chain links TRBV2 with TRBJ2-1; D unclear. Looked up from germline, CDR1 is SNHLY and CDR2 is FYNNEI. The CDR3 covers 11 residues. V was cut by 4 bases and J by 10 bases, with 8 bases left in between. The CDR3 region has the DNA TGTGCCAGCAGTGGACTGGAAGAGCAGTTCTTC. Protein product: CASSGLEEQFF.

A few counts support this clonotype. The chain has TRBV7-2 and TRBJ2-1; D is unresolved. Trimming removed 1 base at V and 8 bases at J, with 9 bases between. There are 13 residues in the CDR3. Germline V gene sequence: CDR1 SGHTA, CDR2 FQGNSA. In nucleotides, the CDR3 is TGTGCCAGCAGCTTAGGTAGTTTATATGAGCAGTTCTTC. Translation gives CASSLGSLYEQFF.

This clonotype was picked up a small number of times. The CDR3 coding sequence is TGTGCCAGCAGCTTAGGCCGCCGGGACAGAATATCCTACGAGCAGTACTTC. Its protein product is CASSLGRRDRISYEQYF. V usage is TRBV11-1 and J usage is TRBJ2-7; 7 bases are a match to TRBD1. The CDR3 consists of 17 residues. V trimming: 1 base; J trimming: 1 base; junction bases outside the gene matches: 10. Germline V lookup: CDR1 SGHAT, CDR2 FQDESV (reference sequence).

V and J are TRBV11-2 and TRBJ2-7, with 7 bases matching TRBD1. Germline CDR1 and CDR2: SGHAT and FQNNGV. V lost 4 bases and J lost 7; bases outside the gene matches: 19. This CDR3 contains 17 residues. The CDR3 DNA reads TGTGCCAGCAGCTCATTCAGGGACAGAAGAGAGGCTGGGGAGCAGTACTTC. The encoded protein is CASSSFRDRREAGEQYF. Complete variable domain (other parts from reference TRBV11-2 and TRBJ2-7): EAGVAQSPRYKIIEKRQSVAFWCNPISGHATLYWYQQILGQGPKLLIQFQNNGVVDDSQLPKDRFSAERLKGVDSTLKIQPAKLEDSAVYLCASSSFRDRREAGEQYFGPGTRLTVT.